The next 27 T cell receptor beta chains were all read from a single sample in a study of OX40 agonist ivuxolimab in advanced cancers. Generated by immunoSEQ multiplex PCR, the TCRdb table keeps only in-frame clones and is missing some. This table holds 55,000 to 80,000 clones, approximately 88% found once. This specimen consisted of CD4+ or CD8+ T cells sorted from blood, obtained in a trial of the OX40 agonist ivuxolimab. These receptors were taken from an adult with an advanced solid tumor such as melanoma, head and neck, liver or kidney cancer.

The rearrangement uses TRBV5-1 and TRBJ1-2; a possible D gene is TRBD1 (5 bases). The V end lost 4 bases, the J end lost 8 bases, and 15 bases lay between the germline ends. The germline CDR1 and CDR2 sequences are SGHRS and YFSETQ. This CDR3 has 13 amino acids. In nucleotides, the CDR3 is TGCGCCAGCAGCGTCACCGGGACTAAAGGCTACACCTTC. Protein product: CASSVTGTKGYTF.

This rearrangement joins TRBV14 to TRBJ2-3, with a tentative D call TRBD1 (6 bases). V lost 3 bases and J lost 6, with 16 bases in between. The CDR3 contains 15 residues. Germline values: CDR1 SGHDN, CDR2 FVKESK. CDR3 protein: CASSHDRTAWDTQYF. CDR3 bases: TGTGCCAGCAGCCACGATAGGACAGCTTGGGATACGCAGTATTTT.

The chain is built from TRBV21-1 and TRBJ1-3; the table calls TRBD1, which could not be checked here. TRBV21-1 is noted as a pseudogene. The CDR3 contains 14 residues. The CDR3 here is CASTGGLGGNTIYF. CDR3 DNA: TGTGCCAGCACAGGGGGCTTAGGTGGAAACACCATATATTTT.

The J gene is TRBJ2-1, the V gene TRBV29-1, with D possibly matching TRBD2 (6 bases). Germline lookup yields CDR1 SQVTM and CDR2 ANQGSEA. The length of the CDR3 is 14 residues. Trimming left V 3 bases short and J 7 bases short, with 16 bases between. In DNA form, the CDR3 reads TGCAGCGTTGATTCTAGCGAGGGGCCTAATGAGCAGTTCTTC. Protein: CSVDSSEGPNEQFF.

The chain employs TRBV7-9 and TRBJ2-7, with D possibly being TRBD2 (7 bases). CDR1 and CDR2 from the germline V gene are SEHNR and FQNEAQ (reference sequence). Trimming stripped 8 bases from V and 5 bases from J, with 22 bases between. The CDR3 extends over 15 amino acids. CDR3 region: CASALGGARVDEQYF. The DNA of the CDR3 is TGTGCCAGCGCCCTAGGGGGGGCTAGAGTTGACGAGCAGTACTTC.

This chain connects TRBV30 to TRBJ1-2; TRBD1 is a possible D gene (6 bases). CDR3 length: 14 residues. Trimming left V 2 bases short and J 4 bases short, with 14 bases between. Germline V gene sequence: CDR1 GTSNPN, CDR2 SVGIG (reference sequence). The DNA of the CDR3 is TGTGCCTGGAGTAAGGGGGGCGCAGGCTATGGCTACACCTTC. Translated: CAWSKGGAGYGYTF.

The chain carries TRBV5-1 and TRBJ2-6; unclear D gene. V lost 4 bases to trimming and J lost 0 bases, with 8 bases between them. This CDR3 contains 15 residues. Looked up from germline, CDR1 is SGHRS and CDR2 is YFSETQ. The CDR3 region is CASSLSVSGANVLTF. The DNA of the CDR3 is TGCGCCAGCAGCCTATCAGTCTCTGGGGCCAACGTCCTGACTTTC.

V gene TRBV28 combines with J gene TRBJ1-5; tentative D call: TRBD1 (5 bases). Germline loops: CDR1 MDHEN, CDR2 SYDVKM. The CDR3 covers 15 residues. The V end lost 6 bases, the J end lost 2 bases, and 14 bases lay between the germline ends. This CDR3 is CASSGARGGNQPQHF. CDR3 bases: TGTGCCAGCAGCGGGGCGCGAGGAGGCAATCAGCCCCAGCATTTT.

This chain connects TRBV9 to TRBJ2-5, with unresolved D. Trimming shortened V by 0 bases and J by 1 base, and 7 bases separated the two germline ends. This CDR3 is built from 14 residues. Per germline, CDR1 SGDLS and CDR2 YYNGEE. The CDR3 coding sequence is TGTGCCAGCAGCGTAGATGGCACCCAAGAGACCCAGTACTTC. This sequence encodes CASSVDGTQETQYF.

This clone came up once. The chain carries TRBV27 and TRBJ1-1; D gene ambiguous. In germline, CDR1 is MNHEY, CDR2 SMNVEV (reference sequence). The CDR3 runs 10 residues. Trimming shortened V by 3 bases and J by 11 bases, and 7 bases separated the two germline ends. The DNA for the CDR3 is TGTGCCAGCAGTTTGAAAGGGGCTTTCTTT. Its protein is CASSLKGAFF.

The chain has TRBV12-2 and TRBJ1-6; the listed D gene, TRBD1, was not tested against the DNA. TRBV12-2 is a pseudogene segment. The CDR3 runs to 17 residues. CDR3 DNA: TGTGCAAGTCGCTTAGGTACCGAGACAGGCCCAAGGTCACCCCTCCACTTT. It specifies CASRLGTETGPRSPLHF.

This chain joins TRBV7-9 and TRBJ2-5; 9 nucleotides match TRBD1. TRBJ2-7 matches the DNA end more closely, so the J call is doubtful. CDR1 and CDR2 (germline): SEHNR, FQNEAQ (reference sequence). CDR3 length equals 15 residues. The CDR3 bases are TGTGCCAGCAGCACTGACAGGGGGAGCTCCTACGAGCAGTACTTC. Its translation: CASSTDRGSSYEQYF.

J is TRBJ1-6 and V is TRBV5-6, with 9 bases matching TRBD1. Germline V gene data show CDR1 as SGHDT and CDR2 as YYEEEE. The CDR3 spans 14 residues. V dropped 3 bases and J dropped 8; count of bases not matched to a gene: 3. The CDR3 is CASSWGQGDSPLHF. CDR3 bases: TGTGCCAGCAGCTGGGGACAGGGTGATTCACCCCTCCACTTT.

The chain employs TRBV29-1 and TRBJ2-1; a weak D match, TRBD1 (6 bases). Germline values: CDR1 SQVTM, CDR2 ANQGSEA. V shed 8 bases and J shed 3 bases, with 14 bases lying between them. This CDR3 region has 13 residues. This chain's CDR3 is CSLTTGFYNEQFF. DNA for the CDR3: TGCAGCCTCACAACAGGGTTCTACAATGAGCAGTTCTTC.

The genes are TRBV6-5 and TRBJ1-2; D might be TRBD1 (5 bases). This CDR3 contains 14 residues. Trimming took 5 bases from V and 3 from J, leaving 13 bases between them. Germline loops: CDR1 MNHEY, CDR2 SVGAGI. CDR3 bases: TGTGCCAGCAGTCCGGGACGGAGTTACTATGGCTACACCTTC. It codes for CASSPGRSYYGYTF.

The chain combines TRBV28 with TRBJ2-5; 8 positions match TRBD1. This CDR3 contains 14 residues. Germline V gene lookup returns CDR1 MDHEN and CDR2 SYDVKM. The junction had 4 bases not matched to a gene; V was cut back by 5 bases and J by 2 bases. CDR3 DNA sequence: TGTGCCAGCAGTCCCGGGGACAGGCAAGAGACCCAGTACTTC. Encoded protein: CASSPGDRQETQYF.

The V and J genes are TRBV11-2 and TRBJ1-6; possible D gene TRBD1, 5 bases. The CDR3 extends over 17 amino acids. The V gene's germline CDR1 is SGHAT and CDR2 FQNNGV. Trimming pared 5 bases from V and 4 bases from J, leaving 18 bases between. The CDR3: CASSPTGGWGYNSPLHF. The CDR3 DNA follows: TGTGCCAGCAGCCCGACCGGGGGGTGGGGATATAATTCACCCCTCCACTTT.

The sample holds a few counts of this clone. This chain links TRBV4-3 with TRBJ2-7; 11 nucleotides match TRBD2. Germline-derived CDR1 and CDR2 are LGHNA and YSLEER. CDR3 length: 15 residues. Trimming at V came to 1 base and at J to 3 bases, leaving 2 bases not matched to a gene. The CDR3 loop reads CASSQGLAGNYEQYF. CDR3 sequence (DNA): TGCGCCAGCAGCCAAGGACTAGCGGGAAACTACGAGCAGTACTTC.

The J gene is TRBJ1-3, the V gene TRBV13; no reliable D call. Germline CDR1 is PRHDT and CDR2 is FYEKMQ (reference sequence). This CDR3 comprises 15 residues. The V end was cut by 4 bases, the J end by 0 bases, with 10 bases between. CDR3 protein: CASSSGRNSGNTIYF. The CDR3 coding sequence is TGTGCCAGCAGCTCTGGACGCAACTCTGGAAACACCATATATTTT.

V is TRBV9 and J is TRBJ2-1, with 8 nucleotides matching TRBD1. The CDR3 totals 14 residues. Germline assignment: CDR1 SGDLS and CDR2 YYNGEE. The V segment lost 4 bases and the J segment 6 bases; nucleotides outside the gene matches: 6. CDR3 residues: CASSLGTGLNEQFF. In nucleotides, the CDR3 is TGTGCCAGCAGCCTTGGGACAGGCCTCAATGAGCAGTTCTTC.

On this clone: An end of the junction does not agree with germline; a read error may underlie this. The J gene is TRBJ2-2, the V gene TRBV27, with D perhaps TRBD2 (6 bases). The germline gives CDR1 MNHEY, CDR2 SMNVEV (reference sequence). This CDR3 region has 19 residues. The CDR3 nucleotides are TGTGCCAGCAGTTATCGAAATTCAGGAGCGGGTTGGTCCACCCGGGAGCTGTTTTTT. Residues: CASSYRNSGAGWSTRELFF.

This clone was found once. J is TRBJ1-1 and V is TRBV18; 7 bases fit TRBD1. CDR3 length: 16 amino acids. After removal of 2 bases from V and 4 bases from J, the junction contained 10 bases not matched to a gene. The germline CDR1 and CDR2 sequences are KGHSH and LQKENI. The CDR3 here is CASSPNQGDLGTEAFF. The CDR3 DNA reads TGTGCCAGCTCACCAAACCAGGGGGACCTTGGCACTGAAGCTTTCTTT.

This clone was detected a few times. CDR3 DNA sequence: TGCGCCAGCAGCCAATCGACGACAGGGATAGACGGCTACACCTTC. Protein product: CASSQSTTGIDGYTF. V gene TRBV4-3 combines with J gene TRBJ1-2; 7 bases align to TRBD1. The CDR3 is 15 amino acids. CDR1 LGHNA and CDR2 YSLEER come from the germline V gene. V gave up 2 bases and J gave up 8 bases; unmatched junction bases: 11.

V is TRBV2 and J is TRBJ1-5; D is unresolved. The CDR3 runs to 14 residues. Germline V lookup: CDR1 SNHLY, CDR2 FYNNEI. V gave up 3 bases and J gave up 0 bases, with 6 bases separating them. In nucleotides, the CDR3 is TGTGCCAGCAGTGAGGCACATAGCAATCAGCCCCAGCATTTT. Encoded protein: CASSEAHSNQPQHF.

V and J are TRBV7-6 and TRBJ2-2, with TRBD1 as a possible D gene (6 bases). The CDR3 extends over 15 amino acids. Trimming took 1 base from V and 5 from J, leaving 11 bases between them. Germline CDR1 is SGHVS and CDR2 is FNYEAQ. The CDR3 here is CASSLVAGETGELFF. CDR3 sequence (DNA): TGTGCCAGCAGCTTAGTAGCAGGGGAAACCGGGGAGCTGTTTTTT.

In this sample, this clone turned up a few times. The chain is built from TRBV30 and TRBJ1-5, with D unclear. This CDR3 is 13 amino acids long. Germline lookup yields CDR1 GTSNPN and CDR2 SVGIG (reference sequence). V was trimmed by 5 bases and J by 1 base, leaving 9 bases between them. The CDR3 DNA follows: TGTGCCTGGGGCGGTTCGAGCAATCAGCCCCAGCATTTT. Translation gives CAWGGSSNQPQHF.

V gene TRBV18 combines with J gene TRBJ1-1, with no clear D. This CDR3 comprises 14 residues. The germline gives CDR1 KGHSH, CDR2 LQKENI. Trimming pared 5 bases from V and 1 base from J, leaving 11 bases between. CDR3 region: CASSFARQNTEAFF. The CDR3 DNA follows: TGTGCCAGCTCATTTGCGCGGCAGAACACTGAAGCTTTCTTT.